Listed here are 19 T cell receptor beta chains from one sample, sequenced in a study of T-cell reconstitution after alpha-beta-depleted transplantation in children. Unique molecular identifiers were incorporated during preparation of the TCRbeta library. TCRdb processed the PCR reads anew with MiXCR; each CDR3 protein has one entry. The sample holds about 980,000 distinct CDR3 sequences, about 29% seen once. The source material was PBMCs, mostly from graft donor cells, sampled 360 days after TCRalphabeta/CD19-depleted stem cell transplant. These TCRs come from a boy under two years old who had a stem cell transplant for SCID, so the T cells may come from the graft donor.

In its sample, this clonotype was seen once. The chain is built from TRBV20-1 and TRBJ2-1; TRBD2 is a possible D gene (5 bases). Trimming removed 7 bases from V and 2 bases from J, with 15 bases in between. CDR3 size: 14 residues. Germline assignment: CDR1 DFQATT and CDR2 SNEGSKA (reference sequence). Written as DNA, the CDR3 is TGCAGTGTAGCTAGCCCAAAACCCTACAATGAGCAGTTCTTC. It specifies CSVASPKPYNEQFF.

The chain joins TRBV29-1 to TRBJ1-1; D not resolved. V was shortened by 4 bases and J by 0 bases, with 9 bases between the two germline ends. There are 13 residues in the CDR3. Germline V CDR1 and CDR2: SQVTM, ANQGSEA. The CDR3 protein is CSVAGPLNTEAFF. The CDR3 DNA reads TGCAGCGTTGCTGGTCCACTGAACACTGAAGCTTTCTTT.

In its sample, this clonotype was seen many times. This rearrangement joins TRBV5-1 to TRBJ2-1, with a tentative D call TRBD2 (5 bases). The CDR3 runs to 16 residues. Trimming left V 0 bases short and J 10 bases short, with 20 bases between. Germline V gives CDR1 SGHRS, CDR2 YFSETQ. The CDR3, as DNA: TGCGCCAGCAGCTTGGCCTCAAAGCGGACGTCAAGCGAGCAGTTCTTC. Protein: CASSLASKRTSSEQFF.

The chain links TRBV7-8 to TRBJ2-3; 8 bases agree with TRBD1. The CDR3 consists of 15 residues. V lost 5 bases to trimming and J lost 4 bases; unmatched junction nucleotides: 8. In germline, CDR1 is SGHVS, CDR2 FQNEAQ. In DNA form, the CDR3 reads TGTGCCAGCAGCCACCTGACAGGGGTGGCAGATACGCAGTATTTT. It is translated as CASSHLTGVADTQYF.

V gene TRBV12-3 or TRBV12-4 combines with J gene TRBJ1-5; D unclear. With 0 bases removed from V and 9 bases from J, the gap between germline ends came to 12 bases. CDR3 length equals 14 residues. As DNA, the CDR3 is TGTGCCAGCAGTTTAGCGCACGGATTCTGGCCCCAGCATTTT. Amino acids: CASSLAHGFWPQHF.

V usage is TRBV6-5 and J usage is TRBJ2-5, with 7 bases identical to TRBD1. Germline V lookup: CDR1 MNHEY, CDR2 SVGAGI. V trimming: 2 bases; J trimming: 6 bases; junction bases outside the gene matches: 9. CDR3 length: 15 residues. CDR3 loop: CASSYQGVATKTQYF. CDR3 sequence (DNA): TGTGCCAGCAGTTACCAGGGGGTAGCGACCAAGACCCAGTACTTC.

This rearrangement joins TRBV6-5 to TRBJ2-5; D is unresolved. CDR3 size: 14 residues. Germline V gives CDR1 MNHEY, CDR2 SVGAGI. V lost 0 bases and J lost 5, with 10 bases in between. DNA of the CDR3: TGTGCCAGCAGTTACTCGCCCAGACCGGAGACCCAGTACTTC. Translating gives CASSYSPRPETQYF.

This chain joins TRBV20-1 and TRBJ2-5, with 7 nucleotides matching TRBD2. This CDR3 is built from 14 residues. Germline V CDR1 and CDR2: DFQATT, SNEGSKA (reference sequence). V shed 5 bases, J shed 4 bases, and the junction held 10 bases outside the gene matches. CDR3 in DNA: TGCAGTGCTGGGTGGGGGGGTCACGGAGAGACCCAGTACTTC. Amino acids: CSAGWGGHGETQYF.

V usage is TRBV5-1 and J usage is TRBJ2-7, with TRBD2 as a possible D gene (6 bases). CDR1 SGHRS and CDR2 YFSETQ come from the germline V gene. The CDR3 has 15 residues. V was clipped by 3 bases and J by 2 bases, with 15 bases between them. The CDR3 here is CASSWTGTGAYEQYF. In nucleotides, the CDR3 is TGCGCCAGCAGCTGGACCGGGACGGGAGCCTACGAGCAGTACTTC. Combining the CDR3 with reference TRBV5-1 and TRBJ2-7 gives the whole variable domain KAGVTQTPRYLIKTRGQQVTLSCSPISGHRSVSWYQQTPGQGLQFLFEYFSETQRNKGNFPGRFSGRQFSNSRSEMNVSTLELGDSALYLCASSWTGTGAYEQYFGPGTRLTVT.

This clonotype appeared a few times. The CDR3 region is CSVRQYTGELFF. The CDR3 DNA sequence: TGCAGCGTCCGACAATACACCGGGGAGCTGTTTTTT. The rearrangement joins TRBV29-1 to TRBJ2-2; D is ambiguous. The CDR3 length is 12 residues. The germline V gene has CDR1 SQVTM and CDR2 ANQGSEA. V dropped 6 bases and J dropped 3 bases, with 8 bases sitting between them.

This clonotype came up a few times. The chain uses TRBV15 and TRBJ2-5; TRBD2 matches at 9 bases. V lost 5 bases to trimming and J lost 0 bases; unmatched junction nucleotides: 19. Germline loops: CDR1 LNHNV, CDR2 YYDKDF (reference sequence). The CDR3 totals 20 residues. CDR3: CATSGTGVRSGGLYQETQYF. CDR3 DNA: TGTGCCACCAGCGGAACCGGCGTGCGTAGCGGGGGCTTGTACCAAGAGACCCAGTACTTC.

J is TRBJ2-7 and V is TRBV25-1; D is unresolved. Germline-derived CDR1 and CDR2 are MGHDK and SYGVNS. The CDR3 has 12 residues. Trimming took off 3 bases at V and 3 bases at J, with 6 bases between the two ends. The CDR3 sequence is CASSDGRYEQYF. DNA of the CDR3: TGTGCCAGCAGTGACGGTCGCTACGAGCAGTACTTC.

There are many counts of this clonotype. The rearrangement joins TRBV3-1 to TRBJ2-7, with 13 bases lining up with TRBD2. CDR3 length: 14 amino acids. Germline V CDR1 and CDR2: LGHDT, YNNKEL (reference sequence). J was trimmed by 7 bases and V by 1 base; bases with no gene match: 1. The CDR3 region has the DNA TGTGCCAGCAGCCAAGCGGGACTAGCGGGAGAGCAGTACTTC. Its protein is CASSQAGLAGEQYF.

The chain links TRBV7-6 to TRBJ2-7; TRBD1 might be the D (6 bases). Germline CDR1 and CDR2: SGHVS and FNYEAQ. Trimming shortened V by 1 base and J by 3 bases, and 13 bases separated the two germline ends. This CDR3 region has 15 residues. This CDR3 reads CASSLVKQGVYEQYF. CDR3 DNA sequence: TGTGCCAGCAGCTTAGTCAAACAGGGAGTCTACGAGCAGTACTTC.

The chain joins TRBV6-5 to TRBJ2-5; D ambiguous. Trimming shortened V by 0 bases and J by 5 bases, and 10 bases separated the two germline ends. The CDR3 contains 14 residues. The germline V gene has CDR1 MNHEY and CDR2 SVGAGI. The CDR3 region is CASSYSFLGETQYF. CDR3 DNA: TGTGCCAGCAGTTACTCGTTTCTGGGGGAGACCCAGTACTTC.

V is TRBV7-6 and J is TRBJ2-1; 8 bases map to TRBD2. The CDR3 loop spans 17 amino acids. Germline trimming cut 1 base from V and 5 bases from J; bases unmatched to any gene: 10. The germline V gene encodes CDR1 SGHVS and CDR2 FNYEAQ. Written as DNA, the CDR3 is TGTGCCAGCAGCTTAGTAATCCGGGGGGGCCGTGACAATGAGCAGTTCTTC. Protein: CASSLVIRGGRDNEQFF. The complete variable domain, with remaining parts taken from reference TRBV7-6 and TRBJ2-1, reads GAGVSQSPRYKVTKRGQDVALRCDPISGHVSLYWYRQALGQGPEFLTYFNYEAQQDKSGLPNDRFSAERPEGSISTLTIQRTEQRDSAMYRCASSLVIRGGRDNEQFFGPGTRLTVL.

This clonotype was seen a few times. The chain links TRBV12-3 or TRBV12-4 to TRBJ2-7, with 9 bases that match TRBD1. CDR3 length: 14 residues. The V segment lost 3 bases and the J segment 7 bases; nucleotides outside the gene matches: 7. The CDR3 bases are TGTGCCAGCAGTTTCCGGACAGGGGCGATTGAGCAGTACTTC. It codes for CASSFRTGAIEQYF.

This clonotype was counted ten times or more. This chain joins TRBV28 and TRBJ1-6; maybe TRBD1 (6 bases). The germline gives CDR1 MDHEN, CDR2 SYDVKM. Between the trimmed V and J ends, which lost 2 bases and 9 bases, there was a span of 17 bases. This CDR3 comprises 16 residues. CDR3 coding DNA: TGTGCCAGCAGTTTACGAACCGGGTTAGGGGGTTCACCCCTCCACTTT. Its protein is CASSLRTGLGGSPLHF.

This clonotype was seen more than once but under ten times. The genes are TRBV20-1 and TRBJ2-7, with 7 bases lining up with TRBD1. The V gene's germline CDR1 is DFQATT and CDR2 SNEGSKA (reference sequence). This CDR3 region has 13 residues. V dropped 3 bases and J dropped 8; count of bases not matched to a gene: 10. CDR3 sequence: CSARVWAGGQQYF. CDR3 DNA: TGCAGTGCTAGGGTGTGGGCAGGGGGTCAGCAGTACTTC.